This T cell receptor (beta chain) was identified in a study of blood T cells in healthy people across ages. The CDR3 consists of 16 residues. From germline, CDR1 is DFQATT and CDR2 SNEGSKA (reference sequence). J gave up 0 bases and V 7 bases, and 6 bases lay outside the gene matches. A note on this clonotype: The antigen is undetermined.

With a J-beta primer mix and a sample-barcoded 5' primer, a second PCR ran about 7 to 11 cycles. No fewer than 2.5 million CDR3-containing paired-end reads came from each sample. TCRdb analysed the 5' RACE reads with MiXCR anew, one entry per CDR3 protein. There are about 970,000 distinct CDR3 sequences in the sample; roughly 50% occur only once, and about 22% lies in the top ten. Whole-study results and caveats: Higher diversity and more naive CD4+ cells were features of long-lived donors, compared to aged donors. Older age coincided with a roughly linear decline in TCR beta diversity per million T cells.

Isolation per sample recovered at least 7 million PBMCs. This TCR was sampled from a woman in her sixties in good health. Sequencing was performed on blood. The rearrangement uses TRBV20-1 and TRBJ2-3; 14 bases are shared with TRBD2. The CDR3 sequence: CSVRLAGGTSTDTQYF. The CDR3 nucleotides read TGCAGTGTTCGACTAGCGGGAGGGACTAGCACAGATACGCAGTATTTT.